This T cell receptor (beta chain) was found in a study of T cells expressing NK-cell markers. Overall study results and limits: The CD3+CD56-NKG2C+ fraction was also led by these clonotypes in a few donors. Dominant NKG2C+ clonotypes made up roughly 1.0-7.0% of CD8+ T cells in a handful of donors.

CDR3 length: 11 residues. Germline-derived CDR1 and CDR2 are MGHDK and SYGVNS. Points on this clonotype: The antigen is not known.

TCRdb reanalyzed the 5' RACE reads, giving one entry per CDR3 protein sequence and no DNA. The specimen's table records about 260,000 distinct CDR3 sequences. Sequencing was performed on blood T cells: a sorted CD56 or NKG2C T cell subset, CD4+ or CD8+ T cells, or bulk PBMC T cells (not recorded which). The chain recombines TRBV25-1 with TRBJ2-5; TCRdb indicates TRBD2, and absent DNA this call remains unverified. The source is a woman between 18 and 69 years old in good health. The CDR3 sequence: CASKGGETQYF.